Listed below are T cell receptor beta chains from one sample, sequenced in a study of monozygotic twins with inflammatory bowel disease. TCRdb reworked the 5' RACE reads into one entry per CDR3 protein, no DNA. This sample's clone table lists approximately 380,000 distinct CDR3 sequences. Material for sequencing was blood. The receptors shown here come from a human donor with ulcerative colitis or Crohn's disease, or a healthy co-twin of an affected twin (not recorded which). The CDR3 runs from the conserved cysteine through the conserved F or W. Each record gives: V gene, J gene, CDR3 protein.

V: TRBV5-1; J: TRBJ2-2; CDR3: CASSLANDPGFTGELFF
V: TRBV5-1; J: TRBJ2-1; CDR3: CASSLDRANNEQFF
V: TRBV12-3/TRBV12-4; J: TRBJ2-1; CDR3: CASSGTEGIIKEQFF
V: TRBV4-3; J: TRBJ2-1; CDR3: CASSRLGGPQYNEQFF
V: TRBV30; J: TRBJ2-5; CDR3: CAWRRGVRETQYF
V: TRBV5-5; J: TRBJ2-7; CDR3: CASSLVRVTYEQYF
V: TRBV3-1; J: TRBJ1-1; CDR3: CASSQFSGGNTEAFF
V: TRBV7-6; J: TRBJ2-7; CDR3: CASSLDVGGTPYF
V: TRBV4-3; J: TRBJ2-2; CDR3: CASSQNLGLAGDLPGELFF
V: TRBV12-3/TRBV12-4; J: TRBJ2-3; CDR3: CASSLFRTSGRITDTQYF
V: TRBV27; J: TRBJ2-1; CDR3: CASGQGTYNEQFF
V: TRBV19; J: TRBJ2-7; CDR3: CASSKGTFGEQYF
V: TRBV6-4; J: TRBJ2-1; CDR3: CASSDGTGYGHEQFF
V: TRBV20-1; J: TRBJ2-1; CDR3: CSAREVLAGNNEQFF
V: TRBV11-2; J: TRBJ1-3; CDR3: CASSYSSWTASRNTIYF
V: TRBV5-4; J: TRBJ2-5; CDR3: CASSLQTGGGPQETQYF
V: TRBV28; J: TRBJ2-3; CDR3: CASSSPYGLAGTDTQYF
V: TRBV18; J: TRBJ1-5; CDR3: CASSPTGGNRQNQPQHF
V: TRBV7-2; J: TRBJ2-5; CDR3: CASSLARQGLTQYF
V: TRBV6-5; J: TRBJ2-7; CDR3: CASSSGLRSGDEQYF
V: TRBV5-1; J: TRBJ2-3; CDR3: CASSLRQGEDTQYF
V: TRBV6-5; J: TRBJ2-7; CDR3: CASSYGGSYEQYF
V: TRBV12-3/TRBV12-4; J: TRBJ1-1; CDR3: CASSFIGTEAFF
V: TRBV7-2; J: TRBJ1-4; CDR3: CASSHRTSGHEKLFF
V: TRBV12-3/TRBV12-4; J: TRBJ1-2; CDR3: CASSQGQGNYGYTF
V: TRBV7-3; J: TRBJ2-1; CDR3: CASSDNNEQFF
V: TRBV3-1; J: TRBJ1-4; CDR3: CASSFSSGLSNEKLFF
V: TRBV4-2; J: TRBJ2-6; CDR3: CASSTISGGTTGANVLTF
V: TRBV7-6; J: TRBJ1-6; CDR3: CASSLVGSPLHF
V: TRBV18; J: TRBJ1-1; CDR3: CASSPSQNTEAFF
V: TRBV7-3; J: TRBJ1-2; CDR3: CASSLNPGQGAIGYTF
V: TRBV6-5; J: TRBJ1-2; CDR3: CASSSPRVGATSDYGYTF
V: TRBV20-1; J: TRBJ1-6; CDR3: CSARGGTANSPLHF
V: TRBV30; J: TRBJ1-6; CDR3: CAWTGTSYSPLHF
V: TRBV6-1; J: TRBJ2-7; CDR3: CASSGWDRERAEQYF
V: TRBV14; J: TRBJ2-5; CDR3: CASSPTSGAQETQYF
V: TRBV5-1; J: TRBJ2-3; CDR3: CASSPGQADTDTQYF
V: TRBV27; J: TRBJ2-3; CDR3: CASTWVGADTQYF
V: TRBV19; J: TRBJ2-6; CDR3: CASRPTDRGAFGANVLTF
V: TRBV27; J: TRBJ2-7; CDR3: CASSSNFYEQYF